This T cell receptor beta chain was sequenced in a study of T cell responses to AZD1222 COVID-19 vaccine. Overall study results and limits: In the spike-specific TCR repertoire, nearly half reportedly target unmutated variant regions.

Investigators merged groups given second doses at roughly 4 or roughly 12 weeks. In its sample, this clone was seen once. Its antigen is currently unknown. Germline CDR1 and CDR2: SNHLY and FYNNEI. The V end lost 2 bases, the J end lost 3 bases, and 7 bases lay between the germline ends. CDR3 length: 13 residues. TCRdb's table, derived via immunoSEQ multiplex PCR, lists solely in-frame clones and lacks some. The sample yields about 89,000 clones, 75% to 95% seen once. The receptor comes from an adult who received the AZD1222 COVID-19 vaccine. The chain is built from TRBV2 and TRBJ1-2; tentatively, D is TRBD1 (6 bases). The specimen was peripheral blood, collected 28 days after the second AZD1222 dose. The CDR3 region is CASSESGDYGYTF. The CDR3 bases are TGTGCCAGCAGTGAATCAGGGGACTATGGCTACACCTTC.